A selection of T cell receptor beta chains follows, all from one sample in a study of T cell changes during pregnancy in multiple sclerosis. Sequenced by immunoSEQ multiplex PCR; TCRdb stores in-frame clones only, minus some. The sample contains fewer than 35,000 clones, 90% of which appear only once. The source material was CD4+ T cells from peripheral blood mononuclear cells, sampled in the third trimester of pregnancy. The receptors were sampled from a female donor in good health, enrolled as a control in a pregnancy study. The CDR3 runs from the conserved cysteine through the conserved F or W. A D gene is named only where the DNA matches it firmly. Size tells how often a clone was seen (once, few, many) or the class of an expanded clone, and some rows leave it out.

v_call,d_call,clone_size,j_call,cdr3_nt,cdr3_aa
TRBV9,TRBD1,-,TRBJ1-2,TGTGCCAGCAGCGCGGGACAGGGGGACTATGGCTACACCTTC,CASSAGQGDYGYTF
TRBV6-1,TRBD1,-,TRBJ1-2,TGTGCCAGCAGTAAAACAGGGGATGGCTACACCTTC,CASSKTGDGYTF
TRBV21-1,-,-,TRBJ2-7,TGTGCCAGCACTGAACACACCTCCGGGTACGAGCAGTACTTC,CASTEHTSGYEQYF
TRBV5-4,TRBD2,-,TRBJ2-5,TGTGCCAGCAGCCCCACGGGGACTAGTCGGGAGACCCAGTACTTC,CASSPTGTSRETQYF
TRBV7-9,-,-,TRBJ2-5,TGTGCCAGCAGCCCTGTCGGATTAGCGGAGACCCAGTACTTC,CASSPVGLAETQYF
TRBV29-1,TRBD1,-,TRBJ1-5,TGCAGCGTTGCTCCCGACAGGGTTCAGCCCCAGCATTTT,CSVAPDRVQPQHF
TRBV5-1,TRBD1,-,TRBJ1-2,TGCGCCAGCAGCGCGAGTACAGGGGGCTCTGGCTACACCTTC,CASSASTGGSGYTF
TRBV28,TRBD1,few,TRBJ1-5,TGTGCCAGCATCAGGGGGTCGGGTCAGCCCCAGCATTTT,CASIRGSGQPQHF
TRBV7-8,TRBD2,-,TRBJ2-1,TGTGCCAGCAGCCCGGGACTAGCGCACTACAATGAGCAGTTCTTC,CASSPGLAHYNEQFF
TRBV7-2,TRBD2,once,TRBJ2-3,TGTGCCAGCAGCAAACGGGGACTAGCGGGAGGATTGGTCACAGATACGCAGTATTTT,CASSKRGLAGGLVTDTQYF
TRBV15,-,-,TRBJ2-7,TGTGCCACCTCAGTGGGGGGCTACGAGCAGTACTTC,CATSVGGYEQYF
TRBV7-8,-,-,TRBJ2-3,TGTGCCAGCGAGGAAAGAAGCACAGATACGCAGTATTTT,CASEERSTDTQYF
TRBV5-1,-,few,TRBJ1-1,TGCGCCAGCGGACTTTCCATACAGGGCGGGACTGAAGCTTTCTTT,CASGLSIQGGTEAFF
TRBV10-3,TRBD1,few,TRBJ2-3,TGTGCCAGCACCCGACAGGGACAGACGACAGATACGCAGTATTTT,CASTRQGQTTDTQYF